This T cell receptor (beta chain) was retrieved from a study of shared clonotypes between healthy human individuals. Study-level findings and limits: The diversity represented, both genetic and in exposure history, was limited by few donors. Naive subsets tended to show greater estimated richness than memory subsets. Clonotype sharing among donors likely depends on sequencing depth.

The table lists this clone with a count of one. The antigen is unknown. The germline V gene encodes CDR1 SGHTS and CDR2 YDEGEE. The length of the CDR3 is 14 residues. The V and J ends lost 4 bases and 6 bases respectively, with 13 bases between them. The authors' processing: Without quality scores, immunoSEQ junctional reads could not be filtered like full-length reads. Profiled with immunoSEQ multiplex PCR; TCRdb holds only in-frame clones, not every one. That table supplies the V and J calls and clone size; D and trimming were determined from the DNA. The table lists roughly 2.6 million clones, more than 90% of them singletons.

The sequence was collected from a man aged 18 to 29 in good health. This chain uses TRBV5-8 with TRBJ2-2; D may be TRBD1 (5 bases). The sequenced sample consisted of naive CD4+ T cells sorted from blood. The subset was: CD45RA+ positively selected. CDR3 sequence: CASSVRPRAGELFF. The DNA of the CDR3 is TGTGCCAGCAGCGTAAGACCCAGGGCCGGGGAGCTGTTTTTT.